This entry lists 17 T cell receptor beta chains sequenced from one sample in a study of radiation and T cells in renal cell carcinoma. Time point of the sample: blood 2 weeks post-SBRT. The treatment denotes: 15 Gy SBRT to primary tumor, nephrectomy 4 weeks later. This table comes from immunoSEQ multiplex PCR, and its TCRdb copy is limited to in-frame clones, with some not included. The table lists about 130,000 clones, 80% to 90% of them singletons. The sequencing used blood, collected from a patient whose treatment included radiotherapy and nephrectomy. These receptor sequences come from an older woman with renal cell carcinoma.

This clone was counted only a few times. V gene TRBV5-1 combines with J gene TRBJ1-4, with a possible D match to TRBD1 (6 bases). V gave up 3 bases and J gave up 7 bases, with 19 bases separating them. The CDR3 is 16 amino acids. Germline-derived CDR1 and CDR2 are SGHRS and YFSETQ. The CDR3 DNA reads as TGCGCCAGCAGCTCAAAGGGGTGGGGGCAGAGTGAAAAACTGTTTTTT. This sequence encodes CASSSKGWGQSEKLFF.

This chain connects TRBV6-1 to TRBJ1-2, with 8 bases lining up with TRBD1. Germline V gene sequence: CDR1 MNHNS, CDR2 SASEGT. The junction had 10 bases not matched to a gene; V was cut back by 10 bases and J by 3 bases. The CDR3 has 14 amino acids. The CDR3 loop reads CAIYGTGTYYGYTF. The DNA of the CDR3 is TGTGCCATATATGGGACAGGAACTTACTATGGCTACACCTTC.

The chain has TRBV28 and TRBJ2-7; a possible D gene is TRBD1 (5 bases). V shed 2 bases and J shed 2 bases, with 10 bases lying between them. The CDR3 totals 14 residues. Germline CDR1 is MDHEN and CDR2 is SYDVKM. CDR3 region: CASSLGDRTYEQYF. For the CDR3, the DNA is TGTGCCAGCAGTTTAGGAGACAGAACCTACGAGCAGTACTTC.

The sample holds a few counts of this clone. The gene calls are TRBV5-1 and TRBJ2-7; no reliable D call. The CDR3 is 17 residues long. V was cut by 4 bases and J by 2 bases, with 22 bases left in between. Germline V gene sequence: CDR1 SGHRS, CDR2 YFSETQ. Here the CDR3 reads CASSPDRSRELPYEQYF. Written as DNA, the CDR3 is TGCGCCAGCAGCCCGGATAGGTCAAGGGAATTACCCTACGAGCAGTACTTC.

The chain uses TRBV19 and TRBJ1-5; TRBD1 is a possible D gene (5 bases). The CDR3 sequence is 13 residues long. V dropped 3 bases and J dropped 7 bases, with 10 bases sitting between them. Germline lookup yields CDR1 LNHDA and CDR2 SQIVND (reference sequence). CDR3 protein: CASSMGVGQPQHF. The CDR3, as DNA: TGTGCCAGTAGTATGGGGGTAGGACAGCCCCAGCATTTT.

This clone was recorded a few times. J is TRBJ1-1 and V is TRBV6-1; unclear D gene. This CDR3 is 14 amino acids long. V lost 6 bases and J lost 0, with 11 bases in between. Germline loops: CDR1 MNHNS, CDR2 SASEGT. CDR3 nucleotides: TGTGCCAGCAGGAGGACTGTTTTGAACACTGAAGCTTTCTTT. Its translation: CASRRTVLNTEAFF.

The CDR3 DNA follows: TGCGCCAGCAGTCAACAGGGGGCCGGCTATGGCTACACCTTC. It translates to CASSQQGAGYGYTF. This sequence joins TRBV23-1 and TRBJ1-2; 8 positions agree with TRBD1. TRBV23-1 is labeled an ORF, and its function is uncertain. This CDR3 is built from 14 residues. With V trimmed by 2 bases and J by 4 bases, 3 bases remained unmatched.

This clone has only one observation. V and J are TRBV7-3 and TRBJ2-5; D is unclear. CDR3 size: 14 residues. CDR1 SGHTA and CDR2 FQGTGA come from the germline V gene. Trimming removed 3 bases from V and 4 bases from J, with 12 bases in between. CDR3 coding DNA: TGTGCCAGCAGCTTCGGCCAGCGCTTAGAGACCCAGTACTTC. This gives the protein CASSFGQRLETQYF. The full variable domain, completed using reference TRBV7-3 and TRBJ2-5, is GAGVSQTPSNKVTEKGKYVELRCDPISGHTALYWYRQSLGQGPEFLIYFQGTGAADDSGLPNDRFFAVRPEGSVSTLKIQRTERGDSAVYLCASSFGQRLETQYFGPGTRLLVL.

V is TRBV18 and J is TRBJ1-2; D is undetermined. The germline V gene encodes CDR1 KGHSH and CDR2 LQKENI. This CDR3 has 11 amino acids. V was trimmed by 1 base and J by 6 bases, leaving 3 bases between them. CDR3 nucleotide sequence: TGTGCCAGCTCACCACAGAATGGCTACACCTTC. Its translation: CASSPQNGYTF.

This clone came up a few times. The sample carries other DNA sequences with the same CDR3. The V call is TRBV18, the J call TRBJ1-1; D not resolved. From germline, CDR1 is KGHSH and CDR2 LQKENI. Trimming left V 6 bases short and J 3 bases short, with 11 bases between. The CDR3 runs to 13 residues. CDR3 sequence: CASSPRSDTEAFF. DNA of the CDR3: TGTGCCAGCTCTCCTCGGTCCGACACTGAAGCTTTCTTT.

Here the CDR3 reads CASTRDSVSGNTIYF. In nucleotides, the CDR3 is TGCGCCAGCACTAGGGACTCCGTCTCTGGAAACACCATATATTTT. The chain couples TRBV5-1 to TRBJ1-3, with D tentatively TRBD1 (5 bases). Germline lookup yields CDR1 SGHRS and CDR2 YFSETQ. Trimming stripped 6 bases from V and 0 bases from J, with 13 bases between. CDR3 length equals 15 residues.

CDR3 bases: TGTGCCAGCAGCTTAAGCTTAGTCACATCTAGCACAGATACGCAGTATTTT. This codes for CASSLSLVTSSTDTQYF. The gene calls are TRBV7-8 and TRBJ2-3; D remains unclear. Trimming removed 2 bases at V and 0 bases at J, with 15 bases between. The CDR3 contains 17 residues. Per the germline V gene, CDR1 is SGHVS and CDR2 is FQNEAQ.

This chain links TRBV7-3 with TRBJ2-5, with 8 bases lining up with TRBD1. The junction had 3 bases not matched to a gene; V was cut back by 1 base and J by 5 bases. The CDR3 runs 14 residues. CDR1 is SGHTA and CDR2 is FQGTGA in the germline V gene. This chain's CDR3 is CASSLRTGWETQYF. The CDR3 region has the DNA TGTGCCAGCAGCTTAAGGACAGGGTGGGAGACCCAGTACTTC.

V is TRBV5-4 and J is TRBJ1-1; D might be TRBD1 (5 bases). The V end was cut by 5 bases, the J end by 3 bases, with 17 bases between. The length of the CDR3 is 15 residues. Germline CDR1 and CDR2: SGHNT and YYREEE (reference sequence). CDR3 sequence (DNA): TGTGCCAGCAGTTTAGGGGTCGGAATGGACACTGAAGCTTTCTTT. It encodes CASSLGVGMDTEAFF.

This clone occurred once. The chain employs TRBV28 and TRBJ1-5, with 7 positions matching TRBD1. V shed 4 bases, J shed 3 bases, and the junction held 6 bases outside the gene matches. Germline CDR1 reads MDHEN; CDR2 reads SYDVKM. The CDR3 length is 15 residues. CDR3 sequence reads: CASSSITGDNQPQHF. Here the CDR3 DNA reads TGTGCCAGCAGTTCGATAACAGGGGACAATCAGCCCCAGCATTTT.

This rearrangement joins TRBV6-6 to TRBJ1-5, with D possibly being TRBD1 (5 bases). V was clipped by 2 bases and J by 4 bases, with 6 bases between them. The CDR3 contains 13 residues. Germline V gives CDR1 MNHNY, CDR2 SVGAGI (reference sequence). The CDR3 DNA reads as TGTGCCAGCAGTTACGGGGGTAATCAGCCCCAGCATTTT. Its protein product is CASSYGGNQPQHF.

The chain is built from TRBV5-6 and TRBJ2-7; D is ambiguous. The ends were cut back, 0 bases at V and 2 bases at J, with 9 bases in the middle. Germline assignment: CDR1 SGHDT and CDR2 YYEEEE. The CDR3 contains 14 residues. CDR3 residues: CASSLGQAAYEQYF. The CDR3, as DNA: TGTGCCAGCAGCTTGGGGCAGGCAGCCTACGAGCAGTACTTC. The full variable domain, in which reference TRBV5-6 and TRBJ2-7 provide the parts outside the CDR3, is DAGVTQSPTHLIKTRGQQVTLRCSPKSGHDTVSWYQQALGQGPQFIFQYYEEEERQRGNFPDRFSGHQFPNYSSELNVNALLLGDSALYLCASSLGQAAYEQYFGPGTRLTVT.